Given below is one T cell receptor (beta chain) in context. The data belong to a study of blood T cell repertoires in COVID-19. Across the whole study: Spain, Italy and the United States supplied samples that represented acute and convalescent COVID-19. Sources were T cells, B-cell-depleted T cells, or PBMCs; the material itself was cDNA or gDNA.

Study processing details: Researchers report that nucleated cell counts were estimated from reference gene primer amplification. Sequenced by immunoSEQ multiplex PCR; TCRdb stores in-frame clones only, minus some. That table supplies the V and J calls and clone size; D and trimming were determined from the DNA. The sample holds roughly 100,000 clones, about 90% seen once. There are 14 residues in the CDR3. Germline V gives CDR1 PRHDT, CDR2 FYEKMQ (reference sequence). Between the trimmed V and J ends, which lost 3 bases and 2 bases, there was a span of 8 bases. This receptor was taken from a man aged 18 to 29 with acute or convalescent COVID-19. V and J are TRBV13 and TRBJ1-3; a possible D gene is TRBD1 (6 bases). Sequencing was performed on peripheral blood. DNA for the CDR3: TGTGCCAGCAGCTTCAGGGGAACTGGAAACACCATATATTTT. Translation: CASSFRGTGNTIYF.